Sequencing of this T cell receptor beta chain was carried out in a study of T cells in Graves' hyperthyroidism and ophthalmopathy. Study in general: Peripheral blood was drawn at first diagnosis, prior to all treatment. Study-level results: Most clonotypes that expanded in the thyroid above 0.001 also showed up in blood.

J lost 8 bases, V lost 6 bases, and 2 bases had no gene match. This CDR3 spans 12 amino acids. It was RNA transcripts that yielded the amplified TCR beta CDR3 regions. HTBI primers were employed in a first-round RT-PCR of the TCR CDR3. TCRdb called the multiplex PCR reads again in MiXCR, with one record for every CDR3 protein. This sample has around 690,000 distinct CDR3 sequences; 17% occur once, and the top ten carry around 15%. Patients aged 18 to 65 with hyperthyroidism were newly diagnosed, with duration under 2 months. This clonotype was counted at least ten times. Its antigen is as yet unknown. The rearrangement joins TRBV12-3 or TRBV12-4 to TRBJ1-1; 11 bases match TRBD1. The receptor comes from a man aged 50 to 60 with Graves' hyperthyroidism. Sample: blood. The CDR3: CASSRTGGEAFF. The CDR3 region has the DNA TGTGCCAGCAGCCGGACAGGGGGCGAAGCTTTCTTT.